This T cell receptor beta chain was sequenced for a study of T cell changes during pregnancy in multiple sclerosis. The protocol was immunoSEQ multiplex PCR, while the TCRdb copy is restricted to in-frame clones and leaves out a portion. The sample contains 25,000 to 35,000 clones, approximately 90% of which appear only once. Trimming stripped 10 bases from V and 5 bases from J, with 15 bases between. This CDR3 region has 12 residues. Germline loops: CDR1 SEHNR, CDR2 FQNEAQ (reference sequence). Material: CD8+ T cells from peripheral blood mononuclear cells, obtained in the first trimester of pregnancy. The sequence was obtained from a female donor with multiple sclerosis, enrolled in a pregnancy study. The rearrangement links TRBV7-9 to TRBJ2-7, with D tentatively TRBD2 (5 bases). CDR3 DNA sequence: TGTGCCACCTCACTAGTACCCGACGAGCAGTACTTC. The encoded protein is CATSLVPDEQYF.